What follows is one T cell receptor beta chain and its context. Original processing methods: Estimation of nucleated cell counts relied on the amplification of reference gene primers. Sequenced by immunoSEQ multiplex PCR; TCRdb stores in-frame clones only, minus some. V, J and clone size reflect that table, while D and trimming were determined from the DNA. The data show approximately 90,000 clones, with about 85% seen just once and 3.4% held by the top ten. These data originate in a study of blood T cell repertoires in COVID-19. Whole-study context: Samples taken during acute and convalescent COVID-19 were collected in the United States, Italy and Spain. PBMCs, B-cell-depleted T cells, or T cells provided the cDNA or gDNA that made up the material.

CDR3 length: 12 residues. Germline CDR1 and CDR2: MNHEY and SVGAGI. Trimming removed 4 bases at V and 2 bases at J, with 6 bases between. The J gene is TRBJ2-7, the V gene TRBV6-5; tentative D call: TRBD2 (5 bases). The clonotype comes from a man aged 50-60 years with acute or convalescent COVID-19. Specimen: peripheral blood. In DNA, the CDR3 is TGTGCCAGCAGTTCCGGGACCTACGAGCAGTACTTC. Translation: CASSSGTYEQYF.